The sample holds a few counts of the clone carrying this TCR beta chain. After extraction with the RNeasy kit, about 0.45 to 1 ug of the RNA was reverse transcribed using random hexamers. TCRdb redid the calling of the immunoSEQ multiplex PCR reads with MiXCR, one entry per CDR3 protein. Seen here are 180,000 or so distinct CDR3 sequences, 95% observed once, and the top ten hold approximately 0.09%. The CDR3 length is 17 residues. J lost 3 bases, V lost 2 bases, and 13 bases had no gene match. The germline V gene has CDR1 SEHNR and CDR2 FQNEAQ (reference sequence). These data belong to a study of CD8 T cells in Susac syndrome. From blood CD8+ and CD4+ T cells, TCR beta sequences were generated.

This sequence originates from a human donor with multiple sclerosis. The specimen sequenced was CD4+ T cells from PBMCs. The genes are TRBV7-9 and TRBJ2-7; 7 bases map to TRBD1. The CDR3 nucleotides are TGTGCCAGCAGCTTATTACGGTCCGGGACAGAGAGCTACGAGCAGTACTTC. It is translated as CASSLLRSGTESYEQYF. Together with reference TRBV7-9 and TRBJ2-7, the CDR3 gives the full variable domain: DTGVSQNPRHKITKRGQNVTFRCDPISEHNRLYWYRQTLGQGPEFLTYFQNEAQLEKSRLLSDRFSAERPKGSFSTLEIQRTEQGDSAMYLCASSLLRSGTESYEQYFGPGTRLTVT.